This record covers a single T cell receptor beta chain. Profiled with immunoSEQ multiplex PCR; TCRdb holds only in-frame clones, not every one. The repertoire holds some 300,000 clones, with nearly 90% as singletons. The sample originates from a study of blood T cell repertoires in COVID-19. As for the study in general: Material from acute and convalescent COVID-19 was sourced from the United States, Italy and Spain.

Seattle patients were enrolled while actively infected and followed longitudinally. What was sequenced was peripheral blood. This sequence was found in a woman in her thirties or forties with COVID-19, enrolled during active disease.

CDR3 coding DNA: TGTGCCACCAGGGGGGGTCCGCCCGAGCAGTACTTC. Its protein product is CATRGGPPEQYF. This chain joins TRBV28 and TRBJ2-7, with D perhaps being TRBD1 or TRBD2 (7 bases each). This CDR3 is 12 amino acids long. The V end was cut by 10 bases, the J end by 6 bases, with 16 bases between. Per the germline V gene, CDR1 is MDHEN and CDR2 is SYDVKM.